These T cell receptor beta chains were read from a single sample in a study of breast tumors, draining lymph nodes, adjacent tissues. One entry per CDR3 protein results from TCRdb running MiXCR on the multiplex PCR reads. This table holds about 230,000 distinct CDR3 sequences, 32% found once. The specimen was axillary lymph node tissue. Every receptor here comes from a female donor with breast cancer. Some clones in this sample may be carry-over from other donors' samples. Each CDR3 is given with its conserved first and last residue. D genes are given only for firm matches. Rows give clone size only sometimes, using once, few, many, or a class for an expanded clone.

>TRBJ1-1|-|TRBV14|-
CASSHPWEVLNTEAFF
TGTGCCAGCAGCCACCCCTGGGAGGTACTGAACACTGAAGCTTTCTTT
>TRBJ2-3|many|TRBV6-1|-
CASSEPGGPTDTQYF
TGTGCCAGCAGTGAACCAGGCGGGCCCACAGATACGCAGTATTTT
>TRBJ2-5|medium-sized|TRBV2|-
CASSEELLQETQYF
TGTGCCAGCAGTGAAGAGCTACTACAAGAGACCCAGTACTTC
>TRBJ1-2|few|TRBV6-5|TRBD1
CASSRRLRDRVSYGYTF
TGTGCCAGCAGTCGGAGGTTGCGGGACAGGGTGTCCTATGGCTACACCTTC
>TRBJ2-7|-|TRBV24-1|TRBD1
CATGRQGILDGDYEQYF
TGTGCCACCGGGAGACAGGGGATATTGGATGGAGACTACGAGCAGTACTTC
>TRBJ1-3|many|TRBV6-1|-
CASTWAGSGNTIYF
TGTGCCAGCACCTGGGCGGGCTCTGGAAACACCATATATTTT
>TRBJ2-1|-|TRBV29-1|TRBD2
CSVTAGGRDNEQFF
TGCAGCGTTACAGCGGGGGGGAGGGACAATGAGCAGTTCTTC
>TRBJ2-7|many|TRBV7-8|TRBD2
CASRPRAVAGEQYF
TGTGCCAGCAGACCACGAGCGGTAGCGGGTGAGCAGTACTTC
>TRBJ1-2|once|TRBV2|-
CASERDSYDYTF
TGTGCGAGTGAACGTGACAGCTATGACTACACCTTC
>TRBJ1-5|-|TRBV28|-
CASSFQAQPQHF
TGTGCCAGCAGTTTTCAGGCCCAGCCCCAGCATTTT
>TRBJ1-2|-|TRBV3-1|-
CASSQGGGHGYTF
TGTGCCAGCAGCCAAGGGGGCGGCCATGGCTACACCTTC
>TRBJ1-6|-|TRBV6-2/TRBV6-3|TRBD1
CATNPGQGYSPLHF
TGTGCCACTAATCCGGGACAGGGATATTCACCCCTCCACTTT
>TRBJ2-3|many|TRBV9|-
CASSVVRSLCTDTQYF
TGTGCCAGCAGCGTAGTGAGGAGTCTCTGCACAGATACGCAGTATTTT
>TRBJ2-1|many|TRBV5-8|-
CASRLRVGLAGNEQFF
TGTGCCAGCAGACTTCGGGTGGGCCTTGCGGGAAATGAGCAGTTCTTC
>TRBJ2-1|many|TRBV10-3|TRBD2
CATTGTSGSSYNEQFF
TGTGCCACGACCGGGACTAGCGGGAGCTCCTACAATGAGCAGTTCTTC
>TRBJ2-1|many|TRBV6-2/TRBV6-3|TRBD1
CASSYGQGAHNEQFF
TGTGCCAGCAGTTACGGACAGGGGGCTCACAATGAGCAGTTCTTC
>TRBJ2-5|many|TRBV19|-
CASSNRGGEETQYF
TGTGCCAGCTCGAATAGGGGCGGGGAAGAGACCCAGTACTTC
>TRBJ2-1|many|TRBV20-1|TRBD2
CSATPFAGVLNEQFF
TGCAGTGCTACCCCCTTTGCGGGAGTACTCAATGAGCAGTTCTTC
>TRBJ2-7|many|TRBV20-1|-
CSAPGGYEQYF
TGCAGTGCCCCCGGCGGTTACGAGCAGTACTTC
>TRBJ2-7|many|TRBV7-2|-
CASSRRVTDFYEQYF
TGTGCCAGCAGCCGGCGCGTGACAGACTTCTACGAGCAGTACTTC